One sample yielded the 20 T cell receptor beta chains listed below, sequenced in a study of blood T cell repertoires in COVID-19. Clones were sequenced by immunoSEQ multiplex PCR, and TCRdb holds only the in-frame ones, with some missing. The profile shows 25,000 to 30,000 clones, approximately 76% of them singletons. Sequenced input: peripheral blood. These receptors were collected from a man in his 70s with acute or convalescent COVID-19.

This chain uses TRBV3-1 (or the pseudogene TRBV3-2) with TRBJ2-1, with D maybe TRBD2 (5 bases). V was trimmed by 1 base and J by 4 bases, leaving 11 bases between them. Germline V CDR1 and CDR2: LGHDT, YNNKEL (reference sequence). The CDR3 extends over 15 amino acids. CDR3 protein: CASSQATAAYNEQFF. For the CDR3, the DNA is TGTGCCAGCAGCCAAGCCACAGCGGCATACAATGAGCAGTTCTTC.

V usage is TRBV18 and J usage is TRBJ2-3; the D is unclear. This CDR3 region has 15 residues. The germline gives CDR1 KGHSH, CDR2 LQKENI. V was cut by 1 base and J by 3 bases, with 11 bases left in between. The CDR3 region is CASSPLAVPTDTQYF. The CDR3 DNA reads as TGTGCCAGCTCACCACTCGCGGTGCCAACAGATACGCAGTATTTT.

The sample holds a few counts of this clone. The chain is built from TRBV10-3 and TRBJ2-1, with 7 bases fitting TRBD2. The CDR3 has 16 amino acids. Germline CDR1 reads ENHRY; CDR2 reads SYGVKD. Trimming at V came to 6 bases and at J to 5 bases, leaving 13 bases not matched to a gene. The CDR3 loop reads CAIRDLFSGTDNEQFF. The CDR3 region has the DNA TGTGCCATCAGAGACCTTTTCAGCGGGACCGACAATGAGCAGTTCTTC.

The chain uses TRBV5-1 and TRBJ1-6; 9 bases match TRBD1. This CDR3 has 15 amino acids. Looked up from germline, CDR1 is SGHRS and CDR2 is YFSETQ. The V gene end was trimmed by 4 bases and the J gene end by 7 bases; junction bases not matched to a gene: 6. The CDR3 coding sequence is TGCGCCAGCAGCAGGGCCGGGACAGGGAATTCACCCCTCCACTTT. Protein: CASSRAGTGNSPLHF.

This rearrangement joins TRBV19 to TRBJ2-5; no reliable D call. With 5 bases removed from V and 2 bases from J, the gap between germline ends came to 18 bases. The CDR3 is 16 residues long. CDR1 and CDR2 from the germline V gene are LNHDA and SQIVND (reference sequence). DNA of the CDR3: TGTGCCAGTAGTTGGGCAAAAATTTCGACACAAGAGACCCAGTACTTC. Translating gives CASSWAKISTQETQYF.

The chain employs TRBV19 and TRBJ1-2; TRBD1 matches at 10 bases. Looked up from germline, CDR1 is LNHDA and CDR2 is SQIVND (reference sequence). V was pared by 7 bases and J by 4 bases, with 3 bases of the junction left unmatched. The CDR3 totals 13 residues. In nucleotides, the CDR3 is TGTGCCAGTACTAGGGACAGGGGCTATGGCTACACCTTC. Amino acid sequence: CASTRDRGYGYTF.

This clone was found once. V usage is TRBV9 and J usage is TRBJ2-2; TRBD1 agrees at 7 bases. Losses at the gene ends were 7 bases for V and 0 bases for J; bases not matched to a gene: 6. CDR1 and CDR2 from the germline V gene are SGDLS and YYNGEE. CDR3 length equals 15 residues. Here the CDR3 DNA reads TGTGCCAGCGGACAGGTCGTCTCGAACACCGGGGAGCTGTTTTTT. Its translation is CASGQVVSNTGELFF.

The chain employs TRBV16 and TRBJ2-7, with D maybe TRBD1 (6 bases). V dropped 4 bases and J dropped 5 bases, with 12 bases sitting between them. This CDR3 is built from 13 residues. Germline loops: CDR1 KGHSY, CDR2 FQNENV. The CDR3 region has the DNA TGTGCCAGCAGCCCCGGGACAATCCACGAGCAGTACTTC. It encodes CASSPGTIHEQYF.

The rearrangement links TRBV19 to TRBJ2-7, with D possibly being TRBD1 (6 bases). Trimming left V 3 bases short and J 0 bases short, with 9 bases between. Germline lookup yields CDR1 LNHDA and CDR2 SQIVND (reference sequence). The CDR3 covers 14 residues. The CDR3 DNA sequence: TGTGCCAGTAGTATGGGGGACACCTCCTACGAGCAGTACTTC. Translated: CASSMGDTSYEQYF.

The chain links TRBV28 to TRBJ1-3; a weak D match, TRBD1 (6 bases). The CDR3 extends over 16 amino acids. V gave up 6 bases and J gave up 0 bases, with 15 bases separating them. Germline assignment: CDR1 MDHEN and CDR2 SYDVKM. CDR3 protein: CASRNRDAYSGNTIYF. The CDR3 DNA is TGTGCCAGCAGGAACAGGGACGCCTACTCTGGAAACACCATATATTTT.

This clone was seen a few times. This chain connects TRBV7-9 to TRBJ1-6; TRBD1 matches 7 bases. The CDR3 is 14 amino acids. The V gene end was trimmed by 2 bases and the J gene end by 9 bases; junction bases not matched to a gene: 4. CDR1 SEHNR and CDR2 FQNEAQ come from the germline V gene (reference sequence). CDR3 amino acids: CASSLQQGTSPLHF. In nucleotides, the CDR3 is TGTGCCAGCAGCTTACAACAGGGGACTTCACCCCTCCACTTT.

This CDR3 is CASSTRAEQFF. The CDR3 DNA follows: TGTGCCAGCAGCACCAGAGCGGAGCAGTTCTTC. V is TRBV3-1 (or the pseudogene TRBV3-2) and J is TRBJ2-1, with D unresolved. Germline V gene sequence: CDR1 LGHDT, CDR2 YNNKEL (reference sequence). This CDR3 contains 11 residues. Trimming removed 5 bases from V and 10 bases from J, with 9 bases in between.

The gene calls are TRBV5-4 and TRBJ1-2; D not resolved. V was cut by 3 bases and J by 2 bases, with 11 bases left in between. The CDR3 sequence is 14 residues long. Germline V lookup: CDR1 SGHNT, CDR2 YYREEE (reference sequence). The CDR3 sequence is CASSSSGRNYGYTF. The CDR3 bases are TGTGCCAGCAGCTCATCAGGTAGAAACTATGGCTACACCTTC.

The chain employs TRBV6-2 or TRBV6-3 and TRBJ2-7; D unclear. Germline V gene lookup returns CDR1 MNHEY and CDR2 SVGEGT. This CDR3 region has 14 residues. V was clipped by 3 bases and J by 2 bases, with 11 bases between them. CDR3 protein: CASSYLAGTYEQYF. CDR3 nucleotide sequence: TGTGCCAGCAGTTATTTGGCAGGAACCTACGAGCAGTACTTC.

V gene TRBV7-9 combines with J gene TRBJ1-2; 7 bases are shared with TRBD1. The J segment lost 3 bases and the V segment lost 2 bases, leaving 3 bases of the junction unmatched. The CDR3 has 14 residues. Germline V gives CDR1 SEHNR, CDR2 FQNEAQ (reference sequence). CDR3 DNA sequence: TGTGCCAGCAGCTTATATCAGGGGGACTATGGCTACACCTTC. It encodes CASSLYQGDYGYTF. Full variable domain (rest looked up from reference TRBV7-9 and TRBJ1-2): DTGVSQNPRHKITKRGQNVTFRCDPISEHNRLYWYRQTLGQGPEFLTYFQNEAQLEKSRLLSDRFSAERPKGSFSTLEIQRTEQGDSAMYLCASSLYQGDYGYTFGSGTRLTVV.

The chain is built from TRBV9 and TRBJ1-4, with 10 bases matching TRBD1. The CDR3 runs 16 residues. CDR1 and CDR2 from the germline V gene are SGDLS and YYNGEE. J gave up 10 bases and V 4 bases, and 13 bases lay outside the gene matches. The CDR3 reads CASSPIGQGEEGKLFF. In DNA, the CDR3 is TGTGCCAGCAGCCCGATAGGACAGGGGGAGGAAGGAAAACTGTTTTTT.

The V and J genes are TRBV15 and TRBJ2-3; possibly TRBD2 for D (6 bases). From germline, CDR1 is LNHNV and CDR2 YYDKDF (reference sequence). The V end was cut by 3 bases, the J end by 1 base, with 20 bases between. CDR3 size: 18 residues. CDR3 loop: CATSSPRLGGWGTDTQYF. The CDR3 DNA reads as TGTGCCACCAGCAGCCCTAGGCTGGGGGGATGGGGCACAGATACGCAGTATTTT. Looking up the rest from reference TRBV15 and TRBJ2-3 gives the full variable domain: DAMVIQNPRYQVTQFGKPVTLSCSQTLNHNVMYWYQQKSSQAPKLLFHYYDKDFNNEADTPDNFQSRRPNTSFCFLDIRSPGLGDTAMYLCATSSPRLGGWGTDTQYFGPGTRLTVL.

The rearrangement uses TRBV27 and TRBJ2-6, with 8 nucleotides matching TRBD1. V shed 5 bases, J shed 0 bases, and the junction held 9 bases outside the gene matches. Per germline, CDR1 MNHEY and CDR2 SMNVEV (reference sequence). There are 18 residues in the CDR3. The CDR3 loop reads CASSRLRDRSSGANVLTF. As DNA, the CDR3 is TGTGCCAGCAGTAGGCTCCGGGACAGGTCCTCTGGGGCCAACGTCCTGACTTTC.

The chain recombines TRBV12-3 or TRBV12-4 with TRBJ2-3; D gene unclear. The V end was cut by 6 bases, the J end by 4 bases, with 11 bases between. This CDR3 comprises 13 residues. CDR3 loop: CASRLNGADTQYF. The CDR3 region has the DNA TGTGCCAGCAGGTTGAACGGAGCAGATACGCAGTATTTT.

The chain uses TRBV28 and TRBJ1-5; D is unclear. Germline V gene lookup returns CDR1 MDHEN and CDR2 SYDVKM. V gave up 6 bases and J gave up 6 bases, with 9 bases separating them. The CDR3 contains 12 residues. The CDR3 region is CASRRPGQPQHF. CDR3 DNA: TGTGCCAGCAGGAGACCAGGTCAGCCCCAGCATTTT.